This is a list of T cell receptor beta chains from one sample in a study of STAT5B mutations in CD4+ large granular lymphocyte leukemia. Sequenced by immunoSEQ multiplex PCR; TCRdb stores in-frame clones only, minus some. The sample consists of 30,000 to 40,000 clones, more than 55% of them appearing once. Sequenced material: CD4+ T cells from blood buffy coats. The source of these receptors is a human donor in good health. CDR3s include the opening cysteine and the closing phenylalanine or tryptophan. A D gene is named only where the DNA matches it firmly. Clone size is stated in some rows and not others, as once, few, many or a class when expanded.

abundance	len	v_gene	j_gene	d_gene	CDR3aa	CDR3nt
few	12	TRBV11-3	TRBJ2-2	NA	CASSSRPGELFF	TGTGCCAGCAGCTCCAGGCCCGGGGAGCTGTTTTTT
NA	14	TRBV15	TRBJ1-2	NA	CATSRDQAGDGYTF	TGTGCCACCAGCAGAGACCAGGCGGGGGATGGCTACACCTTC
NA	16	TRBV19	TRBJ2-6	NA	CASTAWGAPGANVLTF	TGTGCCAGTACGGCTTGGGGGGCGCCCGGGGCCAACGTCCTGACTTTC
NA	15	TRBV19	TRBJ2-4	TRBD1	CASNSGTGGKNIQYF	TGTGCCAGTAACTCTGGGACAGGGGGCAAAAACATTCAGTACTTC
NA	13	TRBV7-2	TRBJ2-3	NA	CASSLGSPDTQYF	TGTGCCAGCAGCTTAGGGTCCCCAGATACGCAGTATTTT
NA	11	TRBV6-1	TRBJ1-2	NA	CASSALRGYTF	TGTGCCAGCAGTGCTCTCCGGGGCTACACCTTC
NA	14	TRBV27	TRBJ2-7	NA	CASSIGGRSYEQYF	TGTGCCAGCAGTATTGGAGGCCGTTCCTACGAGCAGTACTTC
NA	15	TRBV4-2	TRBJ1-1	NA	CASSQTGGRGTEAFF	TGTGCCAGCAGCCAAACGGGGGGCCGGGGCACTGAAGCTTTCTTT
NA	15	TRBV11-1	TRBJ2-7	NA	CASSPGRGSSYEQYF	TGTGCCAGCAGCCCGGGCCGCGGCAGCTCCTACGAGCAGTACTTC
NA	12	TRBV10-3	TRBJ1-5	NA	CAISESGQPQHF	TGTGCCATCAGTGAGTCGGGTCAGCCCCAGCATTTT
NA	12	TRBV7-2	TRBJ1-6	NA	CASSGYNSPLHF	TGTGCCAGCAGCGGTTATAATTCACCCCTCCACTTT
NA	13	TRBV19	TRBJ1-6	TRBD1	CASIGQGISPLHF	TGTGCCAGTATAGGACAGGGGATATCACCCCTCCACTTT
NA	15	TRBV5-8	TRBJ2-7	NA	CASSLGPESSYEQYF	TGTGCCAGCAGCTTGGGGCCAGAGAGCTCCTACGAGCAGTACTTC
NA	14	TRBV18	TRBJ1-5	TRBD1	CASSRDRVSQPQHF	TGTGCCAGCTCACGGGACAGGGTAAGTCAGCCCCAGCATTTT
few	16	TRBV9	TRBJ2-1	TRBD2	CASSVDSGAVWNEQFF	TGTGCCAGCAGCGTAGACAGCGGGGCCGTTTGGAATGAGCAGTTCTTC
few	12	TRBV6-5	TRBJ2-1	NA	CATAHRDHEQFF	TGTGCCACCGCACACAGGGACCATGAGCAGTTCTTC
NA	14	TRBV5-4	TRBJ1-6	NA	CASSLWVNNSPLHF	TGTGCCAGCAGCTTGTGGGTGAATAATTCACCCCTCCACTTT
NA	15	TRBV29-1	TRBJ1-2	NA	CSVDFTGIGGYGYTF	TGCAGCGTTGATTTCACAGGGATAGGGGGTTATGGCTACACCTTC
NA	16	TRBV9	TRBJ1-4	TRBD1	CASSVGQGATNEKLFF	TGTGCCAGCAGCGTTGGACAGGGCGCTACTAATGAAAAACTGTTTTTT
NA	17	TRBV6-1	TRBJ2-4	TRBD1	CASSDLRTGGVKNIQYF	TGTGCCAGCAGTGACTTAAGGACAGGGGGGGTCAAAAACATTCAGTACTTC
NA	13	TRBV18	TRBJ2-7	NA	CASSPGLDYEQYF	TGTGCCAGCTCACCGGGACTGGACTACGAGCAGTACTTC
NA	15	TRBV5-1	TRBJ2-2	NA	CASGAGPPNTGELFF	TGCGCCAGCGGGGCAGGGCCGCCGAACACCGGGGAGCTGTTTTTT
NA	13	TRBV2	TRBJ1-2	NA	CARGGRANYGYTF	TGTGCCAGAGGGGGGCGGGCTAACTATGGCTACACCTTC
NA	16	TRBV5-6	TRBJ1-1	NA	CASSLAGLRRDTEAFF	TGTGCCAGCAGCTTGGCGGGACTTCGAAGGGACACTGAAGCTTTCTTT
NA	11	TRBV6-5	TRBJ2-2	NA	CASRGSGELFF	TGTGCCAGCAGGGGCTCCGGGGAGCTGTTTTTT
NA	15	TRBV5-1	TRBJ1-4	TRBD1	CASSLAGQGNEKLFF	TGCGCCAGCAGCTTGGCCGGACAGGGGAATGAAAAACTGTTTTTT
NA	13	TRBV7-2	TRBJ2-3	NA	CASSLEHRRVQYF	TGTGCCAGCAGCTTAGAGCACAGGCGGGTACAGTATTTT
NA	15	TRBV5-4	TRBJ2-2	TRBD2	CASSPGGDSTGELFF	TGTGCCAGCAGCCCCGGGGGGGATAGCACCGGGGAGCTGTTTTTT
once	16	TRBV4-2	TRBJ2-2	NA	CASSRGGTGHTGELFF	TGTGCCAGCAGCCGAGGGGGGACTGGACACACCGGGGAGCTGTTTTTT
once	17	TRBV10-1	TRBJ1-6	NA	CASSDSGRSSYNSPLHF	TGCGCCAGCAGTGATTCGGGCAGGAGCTCCTATAATTCACCCCTCCACTTT
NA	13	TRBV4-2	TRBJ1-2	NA	CASSPRGDDAYTF	TGTGCCAGCAGCCCTAGAGGGGATGATGCCTACACCTTC
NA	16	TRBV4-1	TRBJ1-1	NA	CASSQGQSSVNTEAFF	TGCGCCAGCAGCCAAGGACAGTCCTCAGTGAACACTGAAGCTTTCTTT
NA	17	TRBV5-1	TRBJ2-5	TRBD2	CASSWAGLAGSQETQYF	TGCGCCAGCAGCTGGGCGGGACTAGCGGGGTCCCAAGAGACCCAGTACTTC
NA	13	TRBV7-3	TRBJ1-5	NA	CASSLKRDQPQHF	TGTGCCAGCAGCTTAAAGAGGGATCAGCCCCAGCATTTT
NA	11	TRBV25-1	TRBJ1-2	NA	CASSNLGGYTF	TGTGCCAGCAGTAACCTCGGTGGCTACACCTTC
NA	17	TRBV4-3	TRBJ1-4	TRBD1	CASSQGTGYSTNEKLFF	TGCGCCAGCAGCCAAGGGACAGGGTATTCAACTAATGAAAAACTGTTTTTT
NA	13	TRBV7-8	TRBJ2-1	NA	CASSLHSGSTQFF	TGTGCCAGCAGCTTACATTCCGGGTCTACGCAGTTCTTC
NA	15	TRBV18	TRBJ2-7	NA	CASSPGPDHSYEQYF	TGTGCCAGCTCACCAGGGCCGGACCACTCCTACGAGCAGTACTTC
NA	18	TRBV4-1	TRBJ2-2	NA	CASSSDPTSRLNTGELFF	TGCGCCAGCAGCTCAGATCCAACCAGCCGACTAAACACCGGGGAGCTGTTTTTT
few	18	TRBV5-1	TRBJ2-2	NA	CASSSRPGTLPNTGELFF	TGCGCCAGCAGCTCTCGTCCCGGGACATTACCCAACACCGGGGAGCTGTTTTTT
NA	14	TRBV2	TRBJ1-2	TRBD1	CASSETGGTYGYTF	TGTGCCAGCAGTGAAACAGGGGGGACCTATGGCTACACCTTC
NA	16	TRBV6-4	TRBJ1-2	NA	CASSDSYNPRVDGYTF	TGTGCCAGCAGTGACTCGTATAACCCCAGGGTGGATGGCTACACCTTC
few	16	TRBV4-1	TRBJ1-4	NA	CASSHTTGMGWEKLFF	TGCGCCAGCAGCCACACCACCGGGATGGGGTGGGAAAAACTGTTTTTT
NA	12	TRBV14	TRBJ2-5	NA	CASSQGAWTQYF	TGTGCCAGCAGCCAAGGAGCCTGGACCCAGTACTTC
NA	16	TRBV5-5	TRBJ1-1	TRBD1	CASITRGQGAKTEAFF	TGTGCCAGCATCACAAGGGGACAGGGGGCGAAGACTGAAGCTTTCTTT
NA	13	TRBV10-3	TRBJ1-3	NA	CAITGEKGNTIYF	TGTGCCATCACCGGAGAGAAAGGAAACACCATATATTTT
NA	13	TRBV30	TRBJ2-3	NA	CAWSVMGTDTQYF	TGTGCCTGGAGTGTAATGGGGACAGATACGCAGTATTTT
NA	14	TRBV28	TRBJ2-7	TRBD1	CASTETGPHYEQYF	TGTGCCAGCACTGAGACAGGGCCACACTACGAGCAGTACTTC
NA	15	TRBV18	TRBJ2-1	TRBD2	CASSPTSGGANEQFF	TGTGCCAGCTCACCAACTAGCGGGGGGGCCAATGAGCAGTTCTTC
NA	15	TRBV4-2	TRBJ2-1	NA	CASSRTGGSYNEQFF	TGTGCCAGCAGCCGCACCGGGGGATCCTACAATGAGCAGTTCTTC
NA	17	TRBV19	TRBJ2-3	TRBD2	CASSSGLAVSGTDTQYF	TGTGCCAGTAGTTCGGGACTAGCGGTTTCTGGCACAGATACGCAGTATTTT
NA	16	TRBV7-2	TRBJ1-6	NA	CASSLIGLSTGAPLHF	TGTGCCAGCAGCCTTATAGGACTGTCCACGGGGGCACCCCTCCACTTT